This TCR beta chain came from a study of beta chain features in type 1 diabetes. The CDR3 consists of 14 residues. The germline V gene has CDR1 SGHRS and CDR2 YFSETQ. This clone was seen a handful of times. At one end the junction does not follow the germline gene, possibly because of a read error. Every isolated RNA sample was fully reverse transcribed, so sequencing captured expressed TCRB transcripts. Some clones are missing from TCRdb's copy, which holds only in-frame ones; the method was immunoSEQ multiplex PCR. The sample consists of fewer than 650,000 clones, around 15% of them appearing once. The sequence came from a man between 18 and 29 years old in good health. Material for sequencing was naive CD4+ T cells from blood. The chain recombines TRBV5-1 with TRBJ2-7; D gene uncertain. The CDR3: CASSWENPSSEQYF. CDR3 in DNA: TGCGCCAGCAGCTGGGAAAACCCCTCCTCCGAGCAGTACTTC.